Listed below are T cell receptor beta chains from one sample, sequenced in a study of CD8 T cells in ankylosing spondylitis. MiXCR was run by TCRdb on the 5' RACE reads, yielding one entry per CDR3 protein. The sample has over 450,000 distinct CDR3 sequences; about 13% are singletons. Input material: blood, either unsorted or a sorted T cell fraction (not recorded which). The source is a male donor with ankylosing spondylitis. The conserved cysteine and the conserved F or W are not part of the CDR3 here. Part of the rows lack a size; the others show once, few, many or a class for expanded clones.

>few|TRBJ1-3|TRBV7-2
ASSSDRGNTIY
>few|TRBJ1-5|TRBV18
ASSRSTGANQPQH
>few|TRBJ2-7|TRBV20-1
SARGPGYQY
>.|TRBJ2-1|TRBV20-1
SARDRLAGGHEQF
>once|TRBJ2-7|TRBV27
ASSSRGPYEQY
>.|TRBJ2-1|TRBV11-2
ASSMDNYNEQF
>.|TRBJ2-3|TRBV18
ASSPPGQRAADTQY
>many|TRBJ2-2|TRBV4-2
ASSQAGTGPGELF
>many|TRBJ2-2|TRBV5-1
ASSLTLTPARELF
>.|TRBJ1-2|TRBV11-2
ASGDGNYGYT
>.|TRBJ2-3|TRBV4-2
ASSQDTSGVTDTQY
>.|TRBJ1-4|TRBV4-1
ASSQDIWGIGEKLF
>.|TRBJ1-1|TRBV20-1
SARDPRYTEAF
>few|TRBJ2-2|TRBV5-6
ASRLRDSGELF
>.|TRBJ1-5|TRBV20-1
SAIGGPRSNQPQH
>.|TRBJ1-5|TRBV15
ATSRYTGGDNQPQH
>few|TRBJ2-3|TRBV5-6
ASSLYGTEGPSTDTQY
>few|TRBJ2-7|TRBV3-1
ASSQEQVEQY
>.|TRBJ2-3|TRBV24-1
ATSGPTRSTDTQY
>few|TRBJ1-2|TRBV15
ATSLGRDNYGYT
>few|TRBJ2-3|TRBV4-2
ASSLVPLAGRTDTQY
>.|TRBJ2-7|TRBV7-9
ASSRQGVYEQY
>few|TRBJ1-1|TRBV25-1
ASRQVGNTEAF
>few|TRBJ1-5|TRBV7-2
ASSLLPTRYSNQPQH
>.|TRBJ1-2|TRBV9
ASSVLIGGQSGYT
>few|TRBJ1-1|TRBV7-8
ASSRRGITEAF
>few|TRBJ2-5|TRBV4-2
ASSRKGSGGEWGETQY
>.|TRBJ1-1|TRBV20-1
SASREEVSEAF
>.|TRBJ2-5|TRBV20-1
SARTSRQETQY
>.|TRBJ2-1|TRBV19
ASSMTNYNEQF
>many|TRBJ2-2|TRBV7-9
ASSSGSGELF
>.|TRBJ1-3|TRBV24-1
ATSDPSSGNTIY
>many|TRBJ2-7|TRBV29-1
SVVTAYEQY
>few|TRBJ2-1|TRBV20-1
SASGPRGPYNEQF
>few|TRBJ1-1|TRBV4-2
ASSQADRGGKTEAF
>few|TRBJ2-6|TRBV4-1
ASSRRDSGSGANVLT
>few|TRBJ2-1|TRBV2
ASTNSGSYNEQF
>.|TRBJ2-1|TRBV7-6
ASSFRSVSSYNEQF
>.|TRBJ2-3|TRBV25-1
ASSDALSRGTQY
>.|TRBJ2-7|TRBV20-1
SAREHRSYEQY
>.|TRBJ2-1|TRBV4-2
ASSQPDSSYNEQF
>.|TRBJ2-7|TRBV3-1
ASSQRGRTYSYEQY
>.|TRBJ2-1|TRBV2
ASNQGLAGRANEQF
>.|TRBJ2-1|TRBV20-1
SARGSAYNEQF
>.|TRBJ1-1|TRBV18
ASAPGLDRVNTEAF
>few|TRBJ1-1|TRBV20-1
SARDGARVGNTEAF
>.|TRBJ1-5|TRBV7-2
ASSLGGSQAPQH
>few|TRBJ2-3|TRBV7-2
ASSLTLITDTQY
>.|TRBJ2-7|TRBV29-1
SVEEAGEQY
>many|TRBJ2-5|TRBV29-1
SVGPRDRMQETQY
>few|TRBJ2-2|TRBV5-1
ASSLPGLAGTGELF
>.|TRBJ1-4|TRBV7-2
ASSRTTATNEKLF
>few|TRBJ2-4|TRBV18
ASRPDGLKNIQY
>many|TRBJ2-3|TRBV20-1
SASPPTGYTDTQY
>.|TRBJ2-4|TRBV19
ASRGPGQAKNIQY